The 9 T cell receptor beta chains reported below all come from one sample, sequenced in a study of regulatory T cells in long-lasting Graves disease. Construction of the TCR beta libraries employed iRepertoire HTBI primers in conjunction with Arm-PCR of CDR3 regions. One entry per CDR3 protein, called by TCRdb with MiXCR from the multiplex PCR reads. The repertoire consists of over 450,000 distinct CDR3 sequences, with about 22% occurring once and the leading ten covering roughly 7.7%. As for time point: persistent/refractory GD, antithyroid drugs over 5 years with positive TRAb. The TCR library used RNA extracted from PBMCs. The sample was peripheral blood mononuclear cells (PBMCs), taken when the disease was refractory, from a patient treated with antithyroid drugs. These receptors were collected from a female donor with Graves disease.

This clonotype was found a few times. V usage is TRBV6-1 and J usage is TRBJ2-7; perhaps TRBD2 as D (6 bases). This CDR3 region has 14 residues. Germline-derived CDR1 and CDR2 are MNHNS and SASEGT. Trimming took off 10 bases at V and 0 bases at J, with 16 bases between the two ends. CDR3 nucleotides: TGTGCCACCGGGGTATTCGGGAGCTCCTACGAGCAGTACTTC. This sequence encodes CATGVFGSSYEQYF.

This sequence joins TRBV30 and TRBJ2-7; 7 bases align to TRBD1. The CDR3 consists of 12 residues. J was trimmed by 6 bases and V by 4 bases; bases with no gene match: 6. Per germline, CDR1 GTSNPN and CDR2 SVGIG (reference sequence). DNA of the CDR3: TGTGCCTGGACCAGACAGGGCGGCGAGCAGTACTTC. Translated, it gives CAWTRQGGEQYF.

This clonotype was detected once. The chain couples TRBV19 to TRBJ2-5; D ambiguous. The CDR3 loop spans 13 amino acids. The V gene lost 4 bases and the J gene lost 5 bases, with 11 bases spanning the gap. CDR1 and CDR2 (germline): LNHDA, SQIVND (reference sequence). The chain's CDR3 is CASSSRYMETQYF. The CDR3 DNA sequence: TGTGCCAGTAGTAGCCGATATATGGAGACCCAGTACTTC.

This clonotype was detected ten times or more. This chain uses TRBV5-6 with TRBJ1-4; possibly TRBD1 for D (6 bases). The CDR3 spans 16 residues. Germline V lookup: CDR1 SGHDT, CDR2 YYEEEE. Trimming took off 3 bases at V and 0 bases at J, with 12 bases between the two ends. The CDR3 DNA sequence: TGTGCCAGCAGCTCCCTCGGGGGCCCAACTAATGAAAAACTGTTTTTT. It encodes CASSSLGGPTNEKLFF.

This clonotype was found many times. V and J are TRBV24-1 and TRBJ1-1; TRBD1 agrees at 9 bases. Trimming cost V 8 bases and J 1 base; bases outside gene matches: 1. Germline assignment: CDR1 KGHDR and CDR2 SFDVKD. This CDR3 contains 13 residues. The CDR3 coding sequence is TGTGCCACCAAGGACAGGGGGAACACTGAAGCTTTCTTT. Its translation is CATKDRGNTEAFF.

V and J are TRBV6-1 and TRBJ2-6; a possible D gene is TRBD1 (5 bases). Germline CDR1 is MNHNS and CDR2 is SASEGT. The germline V and J ends were trimmed by 6 bases and 2 bases, with 11 bases remaining between them. The CDR3 runs to 15 residues. CDR3 residues: CASSPRETGANVLTF. CDR3 coding DNA: TGTGCCAGCAGCCCCAGGGAAACTGGGGCCAACGTCCTGACTTTC.

This clonotype was observed at least ten times. The chain couples TRBV6-1 to TRBJ2-7, with D possibly being TRBD1 or TRBD2 (5 bases each). The germline V and J ends were trimmed by 4 bases and 1 base, with 17 bases remaining between them. The CDR3 runs 16 residues. Germline V gives CDR1 MNHNS, CDR2 SASEGT. The DNA of the CDR3 is TGTGCCAGCAGTGCAGGACAACGGGAAGTATCCTACGAGCAGTACTTC. This encodes CASSAGQREVSYEQYF.

This clonotype was recorded many times. This sequence joins TRBV12-3 or TRBV12-4 and TRBJ1-2, with 7 positions matching TRBD1. This CDR3 has 18 residues. The J segment lost 3 bases and the V segment lost 5 bases, leaving 18 bases of the junction unmatched. For the CDR3, the DNA is TGTGCCAGCAGTCGCACCGGAGAAGGCCTCAGGGGGGACTATGGCTACACCTTC. This translates into CASSRTGEGLRGDYGYTF.

Turning to this clonotype: The conserved phenylalanine or tryptophan is not found at the CDR3 terminus, so this likely reflects a read error. The rearrangement uses TRBV7-9 and TRBJ1-2; 7 bases fit TRBD1. The CDR3 is 15 amino acids. CDR1 SEHNR and CDR2 FQNEAQ come from the germline V gene (reference sequence). CDR3 loop: CASSLGVAGGYGYTS. The CDR3 DNA reads TGCGCCAGCAGCTTAGGAGTGGCAGGGGGCTATGGCTACACCTCC.